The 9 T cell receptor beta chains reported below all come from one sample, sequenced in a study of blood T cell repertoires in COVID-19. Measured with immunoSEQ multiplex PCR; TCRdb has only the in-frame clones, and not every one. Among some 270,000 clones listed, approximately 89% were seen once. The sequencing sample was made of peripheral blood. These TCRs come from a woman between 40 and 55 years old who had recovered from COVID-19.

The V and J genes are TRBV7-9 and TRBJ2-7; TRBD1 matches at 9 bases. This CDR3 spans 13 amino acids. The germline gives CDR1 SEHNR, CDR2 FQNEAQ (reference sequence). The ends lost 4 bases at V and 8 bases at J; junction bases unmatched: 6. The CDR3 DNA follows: TGTGCCAGCAGCTCCGGGACAGGGATGAAGCAGTACGTC. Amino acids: CASSSGTGMKQYV.

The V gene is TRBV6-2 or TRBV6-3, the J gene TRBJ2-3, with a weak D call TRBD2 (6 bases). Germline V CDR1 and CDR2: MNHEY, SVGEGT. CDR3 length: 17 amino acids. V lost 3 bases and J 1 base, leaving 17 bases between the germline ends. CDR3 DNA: TGTGCCAGCAGTTATAATGGGGCGGGACTTGGCACAGATACGCAGTATTTT. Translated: CASSYNGAGLGTDTQYF.

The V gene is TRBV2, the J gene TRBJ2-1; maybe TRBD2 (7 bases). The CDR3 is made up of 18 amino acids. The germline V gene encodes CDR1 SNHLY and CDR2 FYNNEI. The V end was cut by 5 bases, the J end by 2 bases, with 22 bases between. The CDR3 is CASSLQGAGYAAYNEQFF. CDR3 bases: TGTGCCAGCAGTTTACAGGGAGCGGGGTACGCCGCCTACAATGAGCAGTTCTTC.

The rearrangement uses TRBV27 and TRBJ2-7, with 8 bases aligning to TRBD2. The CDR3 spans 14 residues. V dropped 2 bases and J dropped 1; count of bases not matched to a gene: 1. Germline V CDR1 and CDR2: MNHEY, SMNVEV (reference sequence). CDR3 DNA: TGTGCCAGCAGTTTAATAGCGGGATCCTACGAGCAGTACGTC. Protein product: CASSLIAGSYEQYV.

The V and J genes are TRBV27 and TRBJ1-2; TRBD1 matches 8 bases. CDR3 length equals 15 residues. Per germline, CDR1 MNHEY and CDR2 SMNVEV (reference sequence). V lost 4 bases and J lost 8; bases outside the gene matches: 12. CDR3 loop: CASSYHPPGGKGYTF. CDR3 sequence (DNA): TGTGCCAGCAGTTACCACCCGCCAGGGGGCAAGGGCTACACCTTC.

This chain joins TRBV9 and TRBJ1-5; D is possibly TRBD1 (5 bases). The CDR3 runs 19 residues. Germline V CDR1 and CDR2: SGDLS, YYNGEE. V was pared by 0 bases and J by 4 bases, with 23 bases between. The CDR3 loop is CASSVDYARGGCINQPQHF. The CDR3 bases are TGTGCCAGCAGCGTAGATTACGCGCGGGGGGGTTGCATAAATCAGCCCCAGCATTTT.

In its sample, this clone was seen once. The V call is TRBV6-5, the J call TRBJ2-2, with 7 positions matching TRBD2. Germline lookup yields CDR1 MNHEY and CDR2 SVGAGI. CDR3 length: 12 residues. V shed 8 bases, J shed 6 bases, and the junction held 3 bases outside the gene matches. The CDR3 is CASGRAAGELFF. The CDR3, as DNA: TGTGCCAGCGGGAGGGCCGCCGGGGAGCTGTTTTTT.

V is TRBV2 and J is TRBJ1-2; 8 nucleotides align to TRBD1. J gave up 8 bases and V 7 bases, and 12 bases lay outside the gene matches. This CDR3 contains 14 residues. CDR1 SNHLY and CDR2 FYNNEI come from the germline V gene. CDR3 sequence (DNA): TGTGCCAGCAAAAAAGGACAGGGAAATACCGGCTACACCTTC. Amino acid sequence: CASKKGQGNTGYTF.

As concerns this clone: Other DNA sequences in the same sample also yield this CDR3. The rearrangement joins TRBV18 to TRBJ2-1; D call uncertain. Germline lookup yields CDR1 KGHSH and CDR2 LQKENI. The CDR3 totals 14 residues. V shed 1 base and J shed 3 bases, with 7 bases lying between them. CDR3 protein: CASSPRTDYNEQFF. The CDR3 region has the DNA TGTGCCAGCTCACCACGAACAGACTACAATGAGCAGTTCTTC.